The 29 T cell receptor beta chains below all came from one sample that was sequenced in a study of metastatic and nonmetastatic thyroid tumors. Among the patients, none had received any treatment before thyroid surgery. With MiXCR, TCRdb reprocessed the PCR reads. The data contain 55,000 to 75,000 clones, 18% of them singletons. The sample comprised blood. Receptor source: a female donor with papillary thyroid cancer or a benign thyroid nodule (not recorded which). Some clones in this sample may be carry-over from other donors' samples.

The chain couples TRBV7-2 to TRBJ2-5, with D unclear. The CDR3 length is 14 residues. Germline CDR1 is SGHTA and CDR2 is FQGNSA. Trimming shortened V by 5 bases and J by 4 bases, and 14 bases separated the two germline ends. CDR3 loop: CASSSRIDGETQYF. Written as DNA, the CDR3 is TGTGCCAGCAGCAGCAGAATCGACGGAGAGACCCAGTACTTC.

Concerning this clone: A single base separates this from a much larger clone, so it may be a read error. The genes are TRBV5-6 and TRBJ2-2; D remains ambiguous. Per the germline V gene, CDR1 is SGHDT and CDR2 is YYEEEE. The CDR3 is 15 amino acids. The CDR3 sequence is CANSPKSLTSGELFF. Here the CDR3 DNA reads TGTGCCAACAGCCCCAAATCTTTAACATCGGGGGAGCTGTTTTTT.

The chain has TRBV5-6 and TRBJ2-5, with D unresolved. Trimming pared 1 base from V and 5 bases from J, leaving 6 bases between. CDR1 SGHDT and CDR2 YYEEEE come from the germline V gene. This CDR3 spans 12 amino acids. DNA of the CDR3: TGTGCCAGCAGCTTGTCCGGGGAGACCCAGTACTTC. Translating gives CASSLSGETQYF.

This clone was detected ten times or more. The final CDR3 position lacks the conserved phenylalanine or tryptophan, pointing to a likely read error. This chain joins TRBV27 and TRBJ1-4; no clear D gene. V lost 0 bases, J lost 1 base, and 9 bases lay in between. Per the germline V gene, CDR1 is MNHEY and CDR2 is SMNVEV (reference sequence). This CDR3 spans 16 amino acids. The CDR3, as DNA: TGTGCCAGCAGTTTATCGTTAACAAAAACTAATGAAAAACTGTTTCTT. Its protein product is CASSLSLTKTNEKLFL.

This clone was seen repeatedly, ten times or more. The chain links TRBV4-1 to TRBJ1-6; D remains ambiguous. The CDR3 covers 16 residues. Germline values: CDR1 MGHRA, CDR2 YSYEKL. Trimming shortened V by 0 bases and J by 7 bases, and 13 bases separated the two germline ends. CDR3 amino acids: CASSQDGSRPNSPLHF. CDR3 sequence (DNA): TGCGCCAGCAGCCAAGATGGGTCAAGGCCAAATTCACCCCTCCACTTT.

This clone came up many times. J is TRBJ1-1 and V is TRBV6-6; unclear D gene. The CDR3 is 13 amino acids. V lost 0 bases to trimming and J lost 4 bases, with 6 bases between them. Germline V gives CDR1 MNHNY, CDR2 SVGAGI (reference sequence). CDR3 nucleotide sequence: TGTGCCAGCAGTTACTCACACGGCACTGAAGCTTTCTTT. Translating gives CASSYSHGTEAFF.

This clone was found many times. The chain is built from TRBV27 and TRBJ1-2, with 10 bases matching TRBD1. Looked up from germline, CDR1 is MNHEY and CDR2 is SMNVEV (reference sequence). J gave up 7 bases and V 7 bases, and 15 bases lay outside the gene matches. This CDR3 region has 16 residues. This CDR3 is CASKSIYDRGRFGYTF. For the CDR3, the DNA is TGTGCCAGCAAGTCCATTTACGACAGGGGGCGGTTTGGCTACACCTTC.

This clone came up many times. DNA of the CDR3: TGTGCCAGCAGTTACGGGCCCGACAAAAGCACAGATACGCAGTATTTT. Its protein is CASSYGPDKSTDTQYF. J is TRBJ2-3 and V is TRBV6-5; D uncertain. Trimming stripped 2 bases from V and 0 bases from J, with 12 bases between. The CDR3 consists of 16 residues. The germline V gene has CDR1 MNHEY and CDR2 SVGAGI.

The sample holds many counts of this clone. This chain joins TRBV12-3 or TRBV12-4 and TRBJ2-4, with TRBD2 matching 7 bases. J lost 3 bases, V lost 1 base, and 3 bases had no gene match. The CDR3 loop spans 15 amino acids. The CDR3 DNA reads as TGTGCCAGCAGTTTAGGAGGCGGGGGCAAAAACATTCAGTACTTC. Protein product: CASSLGGGGKNIQYF.

Many counts were recorded for this clone. This chain connects TRBV7-9 to TRBJ2-7; 8 bases map to TRBD2. Germline lookup yields CDR1 SEHNR and CDR2 FQNEAQ (reference sequence). The CDR3 is made up of 15 amino acids. The junction had 12 bases not matched to a gene; V was cut back by 5 bases and J by 6 bases. For the CDR3, the DNA is TGTGCCAGCAGCCCTCGGGCGGGAGGCCAGATCGAGCAGTACTTC. Its protein product is CASSPRAGGQIEQYF.

This clone was observed many times. This rearrangement joins TRBV3-1 to TRBJ2-7; D call uncertain. The CDR3 runs to 12 residues. The germline gives CDR1 LGHDT, CDR2 YNNKEL (reference sequence). V lost 4 bases, J lost 3 bases, and 7 bases lay in between. The CDR3 spells CASSRGGYEQYF. CDR3 nucleotides: TGTGCCAGCAGCCGCGGCGGCTACGAGCAGTACTTC.

This clone was detected many times. The chain couples TRBV19 to TRBJ2-3; TRBD1 agrees at 10 bases. This CDR3 is built from 16 residues. V shed 6 bases, J shed 3 bases, and the junction held 9 bases outside the gene matches. Germline values: CDR1 LNHDA, CDR2 SQIVND (reference sequence). Here the CDR3 reads CASSILSDRGTDTQYF. In DNA form, the CDR3 reads TGTGCCAGTAGCATCTTATCGGACAGGGGGACAGATACGCAGTATTTT.

This clone came up many times. This rearrangement joins TRBV12-5 to TRBJ1-5; weak D call: TRBD1 (6 bases). Germline CDR1 LGHNT, CDR2 FRNRAP. This CDR3 spans 15 amino acids. V shed 4 bases and J shed 4 bases, with 14 bases lying between them. The CDR3 reads CASGSTQGINQPQHF. The CDR3 DNA reads as TGTGCTAGTGGTTCAACACAGGGAATTAATCAGCCCCAGCATTTT.

This clone appeared many times. The V and J genes are TRBV19 and TRBJ2-7, with TRBD2 identical over 12 bases. This CDR3 comprises 16 residues. Looked up from germline, CDR1 is LNHDA and CDR2 is SQIVND (reference sequence). The V and J ends lost 4 bases and 2 bases, in that order; junction bases with no gene match: 6. The CDR3 nucleotides read TGTGCCAGTAGTAGGAGACTAGCGGGAGACACCTACGAGCAGTACTTC. Protein: CASSRRLAGDTYEQYF.

CDR3 loop: CASSRHWGQFF. CDR3 bases: TGTGCCAGCAGTCGACATTGGGGGCAGTTCTTC. This chain joins TRBV28 and TRBJ2-1; D gene unclear. Between the trimmed V and J ends, which lost 5 bases and 12 bases, there was a span of 11 bases. The CDR3 runs 11 residues. Germline lookup yields CDR1 MDHEN and CDR2 SYDVKM.

This clone was picked up many times. V usage is TRBV19 and J usage is TRBJ2-7; 10 bases align to TRBD1. V lost 1 base and J lost 3; bases outside the gene matches: 6. This CDR3 contains 16 residues. Germline CDR1 and CDR2: LNHDA and SQIVND (reference sequence). This chain's CDR3 is CASSIGTGTGVYEQYF. DNA of the CDR3: TGTGCCAGTAGTATAGGCACCGGGACAGGGGTCTACGAGCAGTACTTC.

The V and J genes are TRBV24-1 and TRBJ2-7; TRBD2 aligns across 13 bases. CDR3 length: 17 amino acids. Trimming removed 3 bases from V and 5 bases from J; junction bases left unmatched: 9. CDR1 and CDR2 (germline): KGHDR, SFDVKD. This CDR3 reads CATSDTGTSGITNEQYF. For the CDR3, the DNA is TGTGCCACCAGTGATACAGGGACTAGCGGGATAACTAACGAGCAGTACTTC.

The J gene is TRBJ2-1, the V gene TRBV20-1, with TRBD1 as a possible D gene (6 bases). The germline V gene has CDR1 DFQATT and CDR2 SNEGSKA (reference sequence). The CDR3 extends over 11 amino acids. With 6 bases removed from V and 11 bases from J, the gap between germline ends came to 14 bases. The CDR3 reads CSATDSSQQFF. The CDR3 DNA reads TGCAGTGCCACGGACAGTTCGCAGCAGTTCTTC.

This clone appeared many times. The chain employs TRBV7-6 and TRBJ2-1, with TRBD2 identical over 16 bases. J gave up 3 bases and V 1 base, and 9 bases lay outside the gene matches. CDR1 is SGHVS and CDR2 is FNYEAQ in the germline V gene. The CDR3 extends over 20 amino acids. For the CDR3, the DNA is TGTGCCAGCAGCTTAGGCCCGGGACTAGCGGGAGGGGGGGACTACAATGAGCAGTTCTTC. It is translated as CASSLGPGLAGGGDYNEQFF.

At least ten counts were recorded for this clone. This chain connects TRBV6-4 to TRBJ1-5; the D gene is possibly TRBD1 (6 bases). Trimming removed 5 bases from V and 5 bases from J, with 16 bases in between. There are 15 residues in the CDR3. Germline lookup yields CDR1 MRHNA and CDR2 SNTAGT. In nucleotides, the CDR3 is TGTGCCAGCAGTCAGGACAGTGAGGGATATCAGCCCCAGCATTTT. This gives the protein CASSQDSEGYQPQHF.

In this sample, this clone turned up many times. V usage is TRBV11-3 and J usage is TRBJ1-3, with 8 bases matching TRBD1. Germline values: CDR1 SGHNT, CDR2 YENEEA. The CDR3 is 16 residues long. V lost 3 bases to trimming and J lost 2 bases; unmatched junction nucleotides: 6. The CDR3 region is CASSFGQGAPGNTIYF. The CDR3 DNA reads as TGTGCCAGCAGCTTTGGTCAGGGGGCTCCTGGAAACACCATATATTTT. The complete variable domain, with remaining parts taken from reference TRBV11-3 and TRBJ1-3, reads EAGVVQSPRYKIIEKKQPVAFWCNPISGHNTLYWYLQNLGQGPELLIRYENEEAVDDSQLPKDRFSAERLKGVDSTLKIQPAELGDSAVYLCASSFGQGAPGNTIYFGEGSWLTVV.

This chain connects TRBV5-1 to TRBJ1-1, with 7 bases that match TRBD1. CDR3 length: 16 residues. From germline, CDR1 is SGHRS and CDR2 YFSETQ. V shed 3 bases and J 0 bases; nucleotides not matched to a gene: 8. CDR3 coding DNA: TGCGCCAGCAGCTCTTCGCCGGGACAGCTGAACACTGAAGCTTTCTTT. Its protein product is CASSSSPGQLNTEAFF.

To note about this clone: This may be a read error: a much more frequent sequence differs by one nucleotide. This chain links TRBV18 with TRBJ2-7; the match to TRBD2 covers 7 bases. Germline V gene data show CDR1 as KGHSH and CDR2 as LQKENI. The CDR3 consists of 16 residues. The CDR3 DNA is TGTGCCAGCTCACCCTCGGAGGGAGGGATCTCCTACGAGCAGTGCTTC. This sequence encodes CASSPSEGGISYEQCF.

This clone came up many times. V gene TRBV20-1 combines with J gene TRBJ2-1, with a possible D match to TRBD1 (6 bases). Trimming left V 5 bases short and J 5 bases short, with 19 bases between. There are 15 residues in the CDR3. Germline V gives CDR1 DFQATT, CDR2 SNEGSKA (reference sequence). Here the CDR3 reads CSAAPLGTLNNEQFF. CDR3 coding DNA: TGCAGTGCTGCGCCCCTCGGGACACTTAACAATGAGCAGTTCTTC.

This clone showed up many times. The chain combines TRBV15 with TRBJ1-5; D is possibly TRBD1 (5 bases). The germline CDR1 and CDR2 sequences are LNHNV and YYDKDF (reference sequence). The CDR3 extends over 15 amino acids. The V end lost 0 bases, the J end lost 7 bases, and 13 bases lay between the germline ends. Written as DNA, the CDR3 is TGTGCCACCAGCAGAGATAGGCAGGGTTACCAGCCCCAGCATTTT. Protein sequence: CATSRDRQGYQPQHF.

This clone occurred many times. This chain connects TRBV13 to TRBJ2-7; D not certain. The CDR3 sequence is 15 residues long. With 0 bases removed from V and 0 bases from J, the gap between germline ends came to 9 bases. The V gene's germline CDR1 is PRHDT and CDR2 FYEKMQ (reference sequence). As DNA, the CDR3 is TGTGCCAGCAGCTTAGGAACTACCTTCTCCTACGAGCAGTACTTC. Its translation: CASSLGTTFSYEQYF.

In this sample, this clone turned up a few times. V gene TRBV6-1 combines with J gene TRBJ1-1; D unclear. V shed 0 bases and J shed 8 bases, with 10 bases lying between them. This CDR3 is 13 amino acids long. Looked up from germline, CDR1 is MNHNS and CDR2 is SASEGT. The CDR3 region is CASSEARVSEAFF. In nucleotides, the CDR3 is TGTGCCAGCAGTGAAGCGCGTGTCAGCGAAGCTTTCTTT.

This clone was observed at least ten times. The CDR3 sequence: CASSFMVQGGNQPQHF. Here the CDR3 DNA reads TGTGCCAGCAGTTTTATGGTACAAGGGGGCAATCAGCCCCAGCATTTT. V is TRBV28 and J is TRBJ1-5; weak D call: TRBD1 (5 bases). The V end lost 3 bases, the J end lost 2 bases, and 14 bases lay between the germline ends. The CDR3 spans 16 residues. Germline assignment: CDR1 MDHEN and CDR2 SYDVKM. Together with reference TRBV28 and TRBJ1-5, the CDR3 gives the full variable domain: DVKVTQSSRYLVKRTGEKVFLECVQDMDHENMFWYRQDPGLGLRLIYFSYDVKMKEKGDIPEGYSVSREKKERFSLILESASTNQTSMYLCASSFMVQGGNQPQHFGDGTRLSIL.

CDR3 amino acids: CASSVGTGDSPLHF. The CDR3 DNA follows: TGTGCCAGCAGCGTCGGGACAGGGGACTCACCCCTCCACTTT. This rearrangement joins TRBV9 to TRBJ1-6; 10 bases are shared with TRBD1. This CDR3 spans 14 amino acids. Germline values: CDR1 SGDLS, CDR2 YYNGEE. Trimming removed 2 bases from V and 10 bases from J; junction bases left unmatched: 3.